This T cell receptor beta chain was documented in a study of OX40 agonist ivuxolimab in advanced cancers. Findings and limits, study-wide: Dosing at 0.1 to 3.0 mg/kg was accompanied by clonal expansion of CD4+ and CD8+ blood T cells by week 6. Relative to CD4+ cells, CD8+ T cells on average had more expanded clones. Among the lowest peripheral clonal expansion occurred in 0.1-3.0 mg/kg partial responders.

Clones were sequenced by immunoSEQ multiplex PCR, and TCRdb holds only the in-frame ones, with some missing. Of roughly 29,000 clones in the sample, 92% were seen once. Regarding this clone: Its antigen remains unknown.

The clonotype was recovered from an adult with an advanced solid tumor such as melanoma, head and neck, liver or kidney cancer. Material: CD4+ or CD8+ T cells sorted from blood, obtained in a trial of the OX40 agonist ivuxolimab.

CDR3 residues: CASMARPTDTQYF. The CDR3 coding sequence is TGTGCCAGCATGGCCAGGCCCACAGATACGCAGTATTTT. This chain joins TRBV14 and TRBJ2-3; D remains unclear. The ends were cut back, 7 bases at V and 2 bases at J, with 10 bases in the middle. CDR1 is SGHDN, CDR2 FVKESK, per germline. The CDR3 loop spans 13 amino acids.